The clone carrying this TCR beta chain was observed many times. Antigen unknown. These data are taken from a study of T-cell reconstitution after alpha-beta-depleted transplantation in children. The germline V and J ends were trimmed by 9 bases and 0 bases, with 9 bases remaining between them. Germline CDR1 is SNHLY and CDR2 is FYNNEI. The CDR3 covers 12 residues. For TCRbeta, the library was prepared with unique molecular identifiers. TCRdb re-called the PCR reads through MiXCR, storing one row per CDR3 protein. There are some 300,000 distinct CDR3 sequences in the sample; just over 7.5% occur only once, and 9.1% lies in the top ten. Study observations and caveats: In some patients, recipient T cells and intrathymic progenitors surviving conditioning explained high day-60 diversity. The main origin of T-cell counts and diversity one year after transplant was newly produced T cells. Expanded clones from the graft, numbering several hundred, reportedly supplied alpha-beta T cells about two months after transplant.

The TCR was taken from a female patient between 2 and 15 years old who had a stem cell transplant for Fanconi anemia, so the T cells may come from the graft donor. The chain has TRBV2 and TRBJ2-7; D is perhaps TRBD2 (6 bases). Source: peripheral blood, taken 360 days after TCRalphabeta/CD19-depleted stem cell transplant. CDR3 in amino acids: CARQTSSYEQYF. The CDR3, as DNA: TGTGCCAGACAGACTAGCTCCTACGAGCAGTACTTC.